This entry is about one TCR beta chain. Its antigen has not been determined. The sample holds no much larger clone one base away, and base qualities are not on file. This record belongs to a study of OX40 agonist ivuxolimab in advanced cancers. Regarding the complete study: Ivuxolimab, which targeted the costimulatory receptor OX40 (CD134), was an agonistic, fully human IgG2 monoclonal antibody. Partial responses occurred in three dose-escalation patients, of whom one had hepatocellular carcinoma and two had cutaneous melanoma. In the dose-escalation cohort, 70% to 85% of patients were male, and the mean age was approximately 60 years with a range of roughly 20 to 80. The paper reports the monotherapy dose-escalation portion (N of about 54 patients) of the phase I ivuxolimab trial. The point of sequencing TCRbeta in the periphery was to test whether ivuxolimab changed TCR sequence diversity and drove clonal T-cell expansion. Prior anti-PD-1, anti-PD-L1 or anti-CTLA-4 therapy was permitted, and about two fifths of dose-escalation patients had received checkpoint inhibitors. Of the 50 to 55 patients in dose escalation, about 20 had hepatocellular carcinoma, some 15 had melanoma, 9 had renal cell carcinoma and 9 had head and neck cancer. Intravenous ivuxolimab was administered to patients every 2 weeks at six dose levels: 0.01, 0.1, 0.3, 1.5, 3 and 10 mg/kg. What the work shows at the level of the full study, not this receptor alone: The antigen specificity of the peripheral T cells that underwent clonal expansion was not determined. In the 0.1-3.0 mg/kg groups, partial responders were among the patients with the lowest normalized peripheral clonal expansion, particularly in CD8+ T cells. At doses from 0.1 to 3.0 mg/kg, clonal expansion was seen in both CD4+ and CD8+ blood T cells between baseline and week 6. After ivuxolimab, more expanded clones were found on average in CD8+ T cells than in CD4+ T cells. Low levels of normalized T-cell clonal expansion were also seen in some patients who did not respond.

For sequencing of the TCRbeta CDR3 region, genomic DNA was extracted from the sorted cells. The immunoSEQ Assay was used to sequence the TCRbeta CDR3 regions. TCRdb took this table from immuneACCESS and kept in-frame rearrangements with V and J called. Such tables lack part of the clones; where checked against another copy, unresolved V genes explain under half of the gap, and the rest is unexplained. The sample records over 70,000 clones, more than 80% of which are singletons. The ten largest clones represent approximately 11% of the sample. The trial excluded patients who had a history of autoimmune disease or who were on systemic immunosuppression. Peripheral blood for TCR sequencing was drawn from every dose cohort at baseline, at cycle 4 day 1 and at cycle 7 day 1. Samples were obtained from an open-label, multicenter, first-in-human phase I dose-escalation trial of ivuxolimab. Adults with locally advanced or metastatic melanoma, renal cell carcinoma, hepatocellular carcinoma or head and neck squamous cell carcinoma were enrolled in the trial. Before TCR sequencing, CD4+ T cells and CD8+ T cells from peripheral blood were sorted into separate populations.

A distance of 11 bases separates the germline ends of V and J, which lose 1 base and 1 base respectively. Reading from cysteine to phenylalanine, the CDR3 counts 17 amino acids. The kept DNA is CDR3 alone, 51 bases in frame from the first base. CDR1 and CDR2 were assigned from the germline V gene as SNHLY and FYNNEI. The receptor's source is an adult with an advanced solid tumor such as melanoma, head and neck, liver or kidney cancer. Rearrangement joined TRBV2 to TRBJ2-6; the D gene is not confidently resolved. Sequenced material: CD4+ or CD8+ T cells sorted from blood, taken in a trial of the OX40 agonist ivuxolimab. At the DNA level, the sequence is TGTGCCAGCAGTGAAGAGGCCGGACCGTCTGGGGCCAACGTCCTGACTTTC. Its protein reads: CASSEEAGPSGANVLTF.